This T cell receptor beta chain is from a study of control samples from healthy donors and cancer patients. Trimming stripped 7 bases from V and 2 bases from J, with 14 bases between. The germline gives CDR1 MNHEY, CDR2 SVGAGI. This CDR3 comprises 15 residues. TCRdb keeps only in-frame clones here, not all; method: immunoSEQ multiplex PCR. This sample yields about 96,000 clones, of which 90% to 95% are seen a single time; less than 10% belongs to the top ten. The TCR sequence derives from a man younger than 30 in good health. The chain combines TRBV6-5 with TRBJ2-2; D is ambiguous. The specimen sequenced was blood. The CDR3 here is CASTVLTSNTGELFF. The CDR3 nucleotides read TGTGCCAGCACGGTATTGACCAGTAACACCGGGGAGCTGTTTTTT.